Presented here are 10 T cell receptor beta chains from one specimen sequenced in a study of metastatic and nonmetastatic thyroid tumors (dated by TCRdb to 2020 to 2021). Preparation of the library involved PCR. Sequencing was performed on an Illumina HiSeq 4000. The raw public data were reprocessed by TCRdb itself: fastp quality trimming at Q25, MiXCR clonotype calling, in-frame beta chains only. This sample lists over 14,000 clones; roughly 3.5% were detected once. Together, the top ten hold roughly 29% of the sample. No treatment had been received by any patient before thyroid surgery. The sequenced sample consisted of tumor tissue. The receptors derive from a female donor with papillary thyroid cancer or a benign thyroid nodule (not recorded which). Some clones in this sample may be carry-over from other donors' samples.

This clone was seen more than once but under ten times. The chain has TRBV5-1 and TRBJ2-7, with D tentatively TRBD2 (6 bases). The CDR3 covers 15 residues. Trimming took off 0 bases at V and 3 bases at J, with 13 bases between the two ends. CDR1 and CDR2 (germline): SGHRS, YFSETQ. In nucleotides, the CDR3 is TGCGCCAGCAGCTTGGCGCGGGACCCAAACTACGAGCAGTACTTC. Translation: CASSLARDPNYEQYF.

This clone was detected a few times. V usage is TRBV28 and J usage is TRBJ1-5; D gene uncertain. This CDR3 comprises 14 residues. V lost 2 bases to trimming and J lost 11 bases, with 16 bases between them. The V gene's germline CDR1 is MDHEN and CDR2 SYDVKM. The CDR3 reads CASSLISLARAQHF. The CDR3 bases are TGTGCCAGCAGTTTAATATCCCTCGCGAGAGCCCAGCATTTT.

The chain employs TRBV5-5 and TRBJ1-5, with D possibly TRBD1 on 6 matching bases. The V end was cut by 4 bases, the J end by 3 bases, with 14 bases between. Germline V CDR1 and CDR2: SGHKS, YYEKEE (reference sequence). CDR3 length: 15 amino acids. The CDR3, as DNA: TGTGCCAGCAGCCTCACAGGGAATTCCAATCAGCCCCAGCATTTT. This gives the protein CASSLTGNSNQPQHF.

This clone appeared a few times. J is TRBJ1-5 and V is TRBV6-9, with D hard to call. V lost 3 bases and J 6 bases, leaving 6 bases between the germline ends. The germline V gene encodes CDR1 MNHGY and CDR2 SVAAGI. This CDR3 comprises 12 residues. CDR3 in amino acids: CASSYPGQPQHF. As DNA, the CDR3 is TGTGCCAGCAGTTACCCCGGTCAGCCCCAGCATTTT.

Judged by abundance, this clone is large. The rearrangement links TRBV20-1 to TRBJ1-2; 8 positions match TRBD1. V trimming: 2 bases; J trimming: 2 bases; junction bases outside the gene matches: 1. Germline V gene data show CDR1 as DFQATT and CDR2 as SNEGSKA (reference sequence). This CDR3 has 13 residues. The CDR3 is CSARNRGNYGYTF. CDR3 in DNA: TGCAGTGCTAGAAACAGGGGGAACTATGGCTACACCTTC.

This chain uses TRBV27 with TRBJ2-7, with D uncertain. Trimming stripped 3 bases from V and 2 bases from J, with 11 bases between. Germline lookup yields CDR1 MNHEY and CDR2 SMNVEV (reference sequence). This CDR3 has 14 residues. CDR3 DNA sequence: TGTGCCAGCAGTTTTACCGTCCACACCTACGAGCAGTACTTC. The encoded protein is CASSFTVHTYEQYF.

V is TRBV24-1 and J is TRBJ2-3; D uncertain. Trimming shortened V by 3 bases and J by 0 bases, and 9 bases separated the two germline ends. CDR3 length equals 15 residues. CDR1 is KGHDR and CDR2 is SFDVKD in the germline V gene. CDR3 sequence reads: CATSDGFGSTDTQYF. The CDR3 region has the DNA TGTGCCACCAGTGATGGGTTTGGGAGCACAGATACGCAGTATTTT.

This clone was seen at least ten times. The chain links TRBV6-1 to TRBJ2-1; D gene unclear. The CDR3 length is 13 residues. Germline assignment: CDR1 MNHNS and CDR2 SASEGT. Trimming cost V 5 bases and J 2 bases, with 7 bases left between them. In nucleotides, the CDR3 is TGTGCCAGCAGTTCGGACGCCTACAATGAGCAGTTCTTC. Translating gives CASSSDAYNEQFF.

The chain is built from TRBV28 and TRBJ2-1; 8 bases align to TRBD1. The length of the CDR3 is 16 residues. The V and J ends lost 6 bases and 6 bases, in that order; junction bases with no gene match: 13. Per germline, CDR1 MDHEN and CDR2 SYDVKM. DNA of the CDR3: TGTGCCAGCAGGGATCCTTGGACAGGGAAGGGCAATGAGCAGTTCTTC. Its protein is CASRDPWTGKGNEQFF.

The chain combines TRBV20-1 with TRBJ2-5; D is possibly TRBD1 or TRBD2 (6 bases each). Trimming removed 7 bases at V and 4 bases at J, with 22 bases between. There are 15 residues in the CDR3. Germline values: CDR1 DFQATT, CDR2 SNEGSKA (reference sequence). CDR3 in amino acids: CSVHPGAVMLETQYF. In DNA form, the CDR3 reads TGCAGTGTTCACCCGGGGGCCGTGATGCTAGAGACCCAGTACTTC.